These T cell receptor beta chains were read from a single sample in a study of blood T cell repertoires in COVID-19. Sequencing was performed with immunoSEQ multiplex PCR; in TCRdb, only in-frame clones are kept and a portion is missing. The table lists about 68,000 clones, 75% to 85% of them singletons. Sequenced input: peripheral blood. These receptors all come from a man at least 80 years old with acute or convalescent COVID-19. The CDR3 runs from the conserved cysteine through the conserved F or W. D genes are given only for firm matches. A row's size may be missing; if present it is once, few, many or a size class.

j_gene | v_gene | d_gene | abundance | CDR3aa | CDR3nt
TRBJ1-2 | TRBV5-4 | TRBD1 | - | CASSVGQGALYGYTF | TGTGCCAGCAGCGTGGGACAGGGGGCCCTCTATGGCTACACCTTC
TRBJ2-1 | TRBV6-5 | - | once | CASSYGTGFGYNEQFF | TGTGCCAGCAGTTACGGTACAGGGTTCGGTTACAATGAGCAGTTCTTC
TRBJ1-1 | TRBV5-1 | - | - | CASSWPAEGGNEAFF | TGCGCCAGCAGCTGGCCCGCGGAAGGGGGTAATGAAGCTTTCTTT
TRBJ1-5 | TRBV19 | TRBD1 | - | CASAGTGGNQPQHF | TGTGCCAGTGCCGGGACAGGGGGGAATCAGCCCCAGCATTTT
TRBJ2-5 | TRBV6-2/TRBV6-3 | TRBD1 | - | CASSYTQGDQETQYF | TGTGCCAGCAGTTACACACAGGGGGACCAAGAGACCCAGTACTTC
TRBJ2-1 | TRBV11-2 | TRBD2 | once | CASTAGGSSSSYNEQFF | TGTGCCAGCACCGCGGGGGGTTCCTCTAGCTCCTACAATGAGCAGTTCTTC
TRBJ2-7 | TRBV5-5 | TRBD2 | - | CASSLEVGGSSYEQYF | TGTGCCAGCAGCTTGGAAGTTGGCGGGAGCTCCTACGAGCAGTACTTC
TRBJ2-6 | TRBV7-2 | - | - | CASSFSASRGANVLTF | TGTGCCAGCAGCTTTTCAGCGTCCCGTGGGGCCAACGTCCTGACTTTC
TRBJ1-1 | TRBV30 | TRBD1 | - | CAWSLGGTPSVDTEAFF | TGTGCCTGGAGTTTAGGGGGCACCCCCTCGGTGGACACTGAAGCTTTCTTT
TRBJ1-1 | TRBV27 | - | - | CASSFRRNSGTEAFF | TGTGCCAGCAGTTTCCGCCGCAACTCGGGCACTGAAGCTTTCTTT
TRBJ2-7 | TRBV5-5 | - | few | CASSPNYEQYF | TGTGCCAGCAGTCCTAACTACGAGCAGTACTTC
TRBJ2-7 | TRBV28 | - | - | CAIGQSAYEQYF | TGTGCCATCGGACAGTCCGCCTACGAGCAGTACTTC
TRBJ1-2 | TRBV5-6 | - | - | CASSLEGDYYGYTF | TGTGCCAGCAGCTTGGAAGGGGATTACTATGGCTACACCTTC
TRBJ2-7 | TRBV6-2/TRBV6-3 | - | few | CASSRPAGKSYEQYF | TGTGCCAGCAGCCGGCCGGCAGGAAAATCCTACGAGCAGTACTTC
TRBJ1-3 | TRBV2 | - | - | CASSEAAAIGNTIYF | TGTGCCAGCAGTGAAGCGGCAGCGATTGGAAACACCATATATTTT
TRBJ1-5 | TRBV4-1 | - | - | CASSQDRVTGKRNQPQHF | TGCGCCAGCAGCCAAGATCGCGTCACAGGGAAGCGCAATCAGCCCCAGCATTTT
TRBJ1-6 | TRBV7-2 | TRBD1 | - | CASSSGTENSPLHF | TGTGCCAGCAGCTCTGGGACAGAGAATTCACCCCTCCACTTT
TRBJ2-1 | TRBV7-7 | TRBD2 | - | CASSLAGGEQFF | TGTGCTAGCAGCTTAGCGGGGGGGGAGCAGTTCTTC
TRBJ1-4 | TRBV5-1 | - | - | CASSFAGNEKLFF | TGCGCCAGCAGCTTTGCCGGGAATGAAAAACTGTTTTTT
TRBJ1-5 | TRBV19 | - | - | CASSVTTPRDIRNQPQHF | TGTGCCAGTAGTGTTACCACCCCACGGGACATCCGCAATCAGCCCCAGCATTTT
TRBJ1-2 | TRBV5-1 | - | - | CASSFAQGIFGYTF | TGCGCCAGCAGCTTTGCACAGGGAATTTTTGGCTACACCTTC
TRBJ2-5 | TRBV27 | - | many | CASSLGHRETQYF | TGTGCCAGCAGTTTGGGTCACAGAGAGACCCAGTACTTC
TRBJ2-5 | TRBV10-3 | TRBD1 | - | CAISDRQGDYSGQYF | TGTGCCATCAGTGATAGACAGGGGGATTATAGTGGCCAGTACTTC
TRBJ2-7 | TRBV4-1 | TRBD2 | - | CASSQASGRGSYEQYF | TGCGCCAGCAGCCAAGCATCGGGGAGGGGATCCTACGAGCAGTACTTC
TRBJ1-1 | TRBV2 | - | - | CASSREMNTEAFF | TGTGCCAGCAGTAGGGAGATGAACACTGAAGCTTTCTTT
TRBJ1-2 | TRBV16 | - | - | CASSLQSYGYTF | TGTGCCAGCAGCCTACAGTCCTATGGCTACACCTTC
TRBJ1-6 | TRBV21-1 | - | - | CASSRAPRDYNSPLHF | TGTGCCAGCAGCAGGGCCCCCAGGGATTATAATTCACCCCTCCACTTT